This T cell receptor (beta chain) derives from a study of PD-1 blockade in classical Hodgkin lymphoma. Turning to the study itself: On a schedule of every 2 weeks, patients received nivolumab 3 mg/kg intravenously. Study findings and constraints: Patients excluded were those beginning nivolumab under 1 year after ASCT. CD4+ TCR diversity rose significantly by C4D1, and CD8+ TCR diversity did not. The study found complete responders had baseline diversity similar to newly diagnosed patients.

Trimming took off 2 bases at V and 8 bases at J, with 12 bases between the two ends. This CDR3 contains 14 residues. Looked up from germline, CDR1 is SEHNR and CDR2 is FQNEAQ (reference sequence). Clones were read by immunoSEQ multiplex PCR, and TCRdb kept only the in-frame ones, dropping some. The table has roughly 55,000 clones, over 75% seen once. In regard to this clone: Its antigen is unidentified.

Each of the patients experienced relapse following autologous stem cell transplantation, and their brentuximab vedotin exposure differed. Specimen: peripheral blood mononuclear cells (PBMCs), collected at baseline. J is TRBJ1-4 and V is TRBV7-9; D is perhaps TRBD1 (5 bases). The source is a human donor with classical Hodgkin lymphoma. The CDR3 DNA follows: TGTGCCAGCAGCTTAAAAGGGACGGAAGAAAAACTGTTTTTT. It is translated as CASSLKGTEEKLFF.